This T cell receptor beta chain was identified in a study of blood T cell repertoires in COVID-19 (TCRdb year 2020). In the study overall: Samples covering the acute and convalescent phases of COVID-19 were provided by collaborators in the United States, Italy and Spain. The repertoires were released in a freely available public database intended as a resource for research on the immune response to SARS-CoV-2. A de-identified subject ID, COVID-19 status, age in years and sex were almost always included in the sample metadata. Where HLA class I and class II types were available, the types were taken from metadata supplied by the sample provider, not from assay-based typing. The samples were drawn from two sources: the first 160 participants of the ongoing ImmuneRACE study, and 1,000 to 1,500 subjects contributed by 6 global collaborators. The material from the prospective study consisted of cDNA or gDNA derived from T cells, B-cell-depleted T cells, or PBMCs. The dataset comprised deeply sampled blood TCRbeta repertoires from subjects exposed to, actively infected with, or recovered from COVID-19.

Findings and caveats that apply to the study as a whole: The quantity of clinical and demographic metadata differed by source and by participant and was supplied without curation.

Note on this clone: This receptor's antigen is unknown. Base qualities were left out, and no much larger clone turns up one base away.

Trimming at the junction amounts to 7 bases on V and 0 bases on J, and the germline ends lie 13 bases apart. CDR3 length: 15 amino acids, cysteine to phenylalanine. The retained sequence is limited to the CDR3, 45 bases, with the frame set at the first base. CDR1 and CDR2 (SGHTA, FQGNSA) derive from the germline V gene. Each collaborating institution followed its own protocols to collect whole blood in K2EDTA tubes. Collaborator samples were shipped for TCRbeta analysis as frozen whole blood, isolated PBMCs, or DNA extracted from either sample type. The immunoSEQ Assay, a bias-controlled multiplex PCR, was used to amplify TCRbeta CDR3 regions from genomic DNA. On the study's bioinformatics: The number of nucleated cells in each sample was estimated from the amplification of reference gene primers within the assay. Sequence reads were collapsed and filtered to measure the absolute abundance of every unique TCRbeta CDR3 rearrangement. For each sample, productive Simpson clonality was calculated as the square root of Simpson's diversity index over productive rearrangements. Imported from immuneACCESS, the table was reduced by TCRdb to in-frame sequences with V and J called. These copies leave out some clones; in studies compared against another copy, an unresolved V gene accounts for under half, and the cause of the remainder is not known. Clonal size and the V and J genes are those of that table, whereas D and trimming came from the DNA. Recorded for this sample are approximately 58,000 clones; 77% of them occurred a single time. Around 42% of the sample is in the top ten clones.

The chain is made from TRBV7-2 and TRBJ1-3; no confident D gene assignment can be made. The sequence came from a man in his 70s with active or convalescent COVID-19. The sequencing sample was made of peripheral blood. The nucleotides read TGTGCCAGCACCCCCTGGGCCACCTCTGGAAACACCATATATTTT. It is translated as CASTPWATSGNTIYF.